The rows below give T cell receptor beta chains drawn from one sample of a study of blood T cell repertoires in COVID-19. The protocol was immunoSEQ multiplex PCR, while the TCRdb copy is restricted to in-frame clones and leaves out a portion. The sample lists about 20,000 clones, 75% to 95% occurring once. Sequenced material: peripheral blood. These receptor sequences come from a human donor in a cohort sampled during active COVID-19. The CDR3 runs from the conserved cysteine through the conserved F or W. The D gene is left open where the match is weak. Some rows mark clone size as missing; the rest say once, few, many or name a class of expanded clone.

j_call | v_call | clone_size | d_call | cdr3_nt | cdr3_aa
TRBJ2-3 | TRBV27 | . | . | TGTGCCAGCAGTCCAGGGACTGGGCATACGCAGTATTTT | CASSPGTGHTQYF
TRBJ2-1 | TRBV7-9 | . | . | TGTGCCAGCAGCGGACGACAGGAGGTCTACAATGAGCAGTTCTTC | CASSGRQEVYNEQFF
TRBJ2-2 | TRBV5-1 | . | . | TGCGCCAGCAGCTTGGGAGGGCATGGCACCGGGGAGCTGTTTTTT | CASSLGGHGTGELFF
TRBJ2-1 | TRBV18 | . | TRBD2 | TGTGCCAGCTCTCCAAGGACTAGCGGGGGGGTTGGCAATGAGCAGTTCTTC | CASSPRTSGGVGNEQFF
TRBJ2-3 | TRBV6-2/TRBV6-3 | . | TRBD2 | TGTGCCAGCTGCCGACTAGCGGGAGTGGTAGATACGCAGTATTTT | CASCRLAGVVDTQYF
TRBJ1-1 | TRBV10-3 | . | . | TGTGCCAGCTCGGGGGGGGAAGGGCGGCTGAACACTGAAGCTTTCTTT | CASSGGEGRLNTEAFF
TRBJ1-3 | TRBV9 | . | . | TGTGCCAGCAGCGCCAGGGGTCTCTCGGGAAACACCATATATTTT | CASSARGLSGNTIYF
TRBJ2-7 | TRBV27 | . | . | TGTGCCAGCAGTTTAGAGCGACAGTACGAGCAGTACTTC | CASSLERQYEQYF
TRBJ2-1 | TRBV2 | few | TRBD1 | TGTGCCAGCAGAACCACAGGGGGCACGGTGTATGAGCAGTTCTTC | CASRTTGGTVYEQFF
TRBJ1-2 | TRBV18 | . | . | TGTGCCAGCTCACCCGCGCAGACAGAGCTGGATTATGGCTACACCTTC | CASSPAQTELDYGYTF
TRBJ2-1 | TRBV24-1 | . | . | TGTGCCACCAGTGACTGGCTTAACAATGAGCAGTTCTTC | CATSDWLNNEQFF
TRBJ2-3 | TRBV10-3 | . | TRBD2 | TGTGCCATCAGTGGTGGACTAGCGGACAGCACAGATACGCAGTATTTT | CAISGGLADSTDTQYF
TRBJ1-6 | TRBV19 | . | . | TGTGCCAGTAGGGTCAGTACGGCGGGGACCCTCCACTTT | CASRVSTAGTLHF
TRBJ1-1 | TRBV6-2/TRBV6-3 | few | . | TGTGCCAGCAGTTACTCTGCAGGGAACACTGAAGCTTTCTTT | CASSYSAGNTEAFF
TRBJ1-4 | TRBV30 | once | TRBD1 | TGTGCCTGGAGTGCCCAGGGGGCAGGTGAAAAACTGTTTTTT | CAWSAQGAGEKLFF
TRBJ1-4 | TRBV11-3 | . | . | TGTGCCAGCAGCTTAGCAATTTGGCCTTCAACTAATGAAAAACTGTTTTTT | CASSLAIWPSTNEKLFF
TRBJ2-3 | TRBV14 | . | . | TGTGCCAGCAGCCAAGCAGGGTTGGTTTTCACAGATACGCAGTATTTT | CASSQAGLVFTDTQYF
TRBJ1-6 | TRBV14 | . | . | TGTGCCAGCAGCCAAGACGGGGGGAGGATCAATTCACCCCTCCACTTT | CASSQDGGRINSPLHF